The 26 T cell receptor beta chains below come from one sample, sequenced in a study of blood T cell repertoires in COVID-19. The data were produced by immunoSEQ multiplex PCR, yet TCRdb's version contains in-frame clones alone and is incomplete. The sample shows about 100,000 clones, 70% to 90% of them seen only once. Sequences were obtained from peripheral blood. These receptors were collected from a woman aged 60 to 75 with acute or convalescent COVID-19.

The genes are TRBV3-1 (or the pseudogene TRBV3-2) and TRBJ2-3, with 12 bases lining up with TRBD1. The germline V gene has CDR1 LGHDT and CDR2 YNNKEL (reference sequence). CDR3 length: 17 residues. V was pared by 4 bases and J by 3 bases, with 8 bases of the junction left unmatched. DNA for the CDR3: TGTGCCAGCAGCCCCCTCAAGGGACAGGGGGCTACAGATACGCAGTATTTT. Encoded protein: CASSPLKGQGATDTQYF.

The V gene is TRBV6-5, the J gene TRBJ2-1, with a tentative D call TRBD2 (5 bases). Germline values: CDR1 MNHEY, CDR2 SVGAGI. The CDR3 is made up of 11 amino acids. V was trimmed by 6 bases and J by 7 bases, leaving 7 bases between them. As DNA, the CDR3 is TGTGCCAGCAGAACTAGGAATGAGCAGTTCTTC. It translates to CASRTRNEQFF.

The genes are TRBV5-4 and TRBJ1-3; a possible D gene is TRBD1 (5 bases). This CDR3 region has 13 residues. CDR1 SGHNT and CDR2 YYREEE come from the germline V gene (reference sequence). V was clipped by 4 bases and J by 8 bases, with 13 bases between them. CDR3 protein: CASSLSRDHTIYF. For the CDR3, the DNA is TGTGCCAGCAGCCTTAGCAGGGATCACACCATATATTTT.

The gene calls are TRBV20-1 and TRBJ1-5; 7 positions agree with TRBD1. The germline CDR1 and CDR2 sequences are DFQATT and SNEGSKA (reference sequence). The CDR3 consists of 15 residues. The V and J ends lost 3 bases and 2 bases, in that order; junction bases with no gene match: 7. The DNA of the CDR3 is TGCAGTGCTAGTAGACAGGGAATTGGCAATCAGCCCCAGCATTTT. It translates to CSASRQGIGNQPQHF.

The chain recombines TRBV2 with TRBJ2-6; TRBD1 might be the D (5 bases). Germline V gene sequence: CDR1 SNHLY, CDR2 FYNNEI. This CDR3 contains 15 residues. The ends were cut back, 2 bases at V and 2 bases at J, with 7 bases in the middle. CDR3 nucleotide sequence: TGTGCCAGCAGTGAACAGGGAACTGGGGCCAACGTCCTGACTTTC. Encoded protein: CASSEQGTGANVLTF.

J is TRBJ2-2 and V is TRBV5-6; 7 nucleotides match TRBD2. Trimming took 2 bases from V and 3 from J; bases not matched to a gene: 16. This CDR3 has 19 residues. The germline V gene has CDR1 SGHDT and CDR2 YYEEEE. The CDR3 DNA sequence: TGTGCCAGCAGCTTTTCCCGACGGCAGGGACGGGGGGACACCGGGGAGCTGTTTTTT. Translated: CASSFSRRQGRGDTGELFF.

On this clone itself: Germline and junction disagree at one end, which may indicate a read error. The CDR3 here is CASSLEGEASF. DNA of the CDR3: TGCGCCAGCAGCTTGGAAGGAGAGGCCTCCTTC. The J gene is TRBJ1-2, the V gene TRBV5-1; no clear D gene. The CDR3 is 11 amino acids. Germline values: CDR1 SGHRS, CDR2 YFSETQ.

The V and J genes are TRBV21-1 and TRBJ2-3; the DNA was not compared with TRBD2, the D call given in the table. TRBV21-1 is flagged as a pseudogene. This CDR3 has 18 residues. The CDR3 sequence is CASSTRTSVDPVPDTQYF. For the CDR3, the DNA is TGTGCCAGCAGCACTCGGACTAGCGTCGATCCTGTCCCAGATACGCAGTATTTT.

The chain carries TRBV12-5 and TRBJ1-1; D gene unclear. The CDR3 spans 14 residues. The V gene lost 5 bases and the J gene lost 0 bases, with 10 bases spanning the gap. Germline loops: CDR1 LGHNT, CDR2 FRNRAP. The CDR3 bases are TGTGCTAGTGGTCCCAGGCTCATGAACACTGAAGCTTTCTTT. Its protein is CASGPRLMNTEAFF. Full variable domain (missing parts from reference TRBV12-5 and TRBJ1-1): DARVTQTPRHKVTEMGQEVTMRCQPILGHNTVFWYRQTMMQGLELLAYFRNRAPLDDSGMPKDRFSAEMPDATLATLKIQPSEPRDSAVYFCASGPRLMNTEAFFGQGTRLTVV.

This chain links TRBV19 with TRBJ1-2, with 8 positions matching TRBD1. CDR3 size: 12 residues. Per the germline V gene, CDR1 is LNHDA and CDR2 is SQIVND (reference sequence). The J segment lost 8 bases and the V segment lost 4 bases, leaving 3 bases of the junction unmatched. The CDR3 nucleotides read TGTGCCAGTAGTACCGGGACAGGCGGCTACACCTTC. This sequence encodes CASSTGTGGYTF.

This clone was counted only a few times. CDR3 protein: CASSYGGTGNTIYF. CDR3 nucleotides: TGTGCCAGCAGTTACGGGGGGACGGGGAACACCATATATTTT. The chain links TRBV6-5 to TRBJ1-3; D is possibly TRBD1 (5 bases). CDR1 and CDR2 from the germline V gene are MNHEY and SVGAGI. The CDR3 spans 14 residues. The ends were cut back, 2 bases at V and 7 bases at J, with 12 bases in the middle.

V and J are TRBV6-5 and TRBJ2-1; the D gene is possibly TRBD2 (6 bases). The CDR3 sequence is 13 residues long. Germline assignment: CDR1 MNHEY and CDR2 SVGAGI. V gave up 6 bases and J gave up 8 bases, with 14 bases separating them. CDR3 nucleotide sequence: TGTGCCAGCAGAGGTACGGGAGAGGATGAGCAGTTCTTC. It encodes CASRGTGEDEQFF.

This clone was seen a few times. The V call is TRBV19, the J call TRBJ1-3, with no clear D. Trimming removed 4 bases from V and 2 bases from J, with 15 bases in between. The germline V gene has CDR1 LNHDA and CDR2 SQIVND (reference sequence). The CDR3 runs to 16 residues. This CDR3 is CASSSTGAATGNTIYF. The DNA for the CDR3 is TGTGCCAGTAGTAGTACCGGAGCCGCCACTGGAAACACCATATATTTT. The whole variable domain, filled in from reference TRBV19 and TRBJ1-3, reads DGGITQSPKYLFRKEGQNVTLSCEQNLNHDAMYWYRQDPGQGLRLIYYSQIVNDFQKGDIAEGYSVSREKKESFPLTVTSAQKNPTAFYLCASSSTGAATGNTIYFGEGSWLTVV.

The rearrangement uses TRBV12-3 or TRBV12-4 and TRBJ1-2, with D uncertain. The CDR3 covers 13 residues. V lost 5 bases to trimming and J lost 0 bases, with 7 bases between them. The CDR3 DNA sequence: TGTGCCAGCAGTCTCACAGCTAACTATGGCTACACCTTC. It specifies CASSLTANYGYTF.

The V call is TRBV9, the J call TRBJ2-1; no clear D. The CDR3 spans 15 residues. Trimming stripped 4 bases from V and 7 bases from J, with 18 bases between. Germline CDR1 and CDR2: SGDLS and YYNGEE. CDR3 amino acids: CASSPLPEVPNEQFF. For the CDR3, the DNA is TGTGCCAGCAGCCCCCTACCCGAAGTCCCGAATGAGCAGTTCTTC.

The V call is TRBV5-5, the J call TRBJ1-4; 9 bases are shared with TRBD1. J lost 7 bases, V lost 3 bases, and 7 bases had no gene match. Per the germline V gene, CDR1 is SGHKS and CDR2 is YYEKEE (reference sequence). The CDR3 loop spans 15 amino acids. CDR3 amino acids: CASSSLTGGFEKLFF. The CDR3 DNA is TGTGCCAGCAGCTCGCTGACAGGGGGTTTTGAAAAACTGTTTTTT. The whole variable domain, remainder taken from reference TRBV5-5 and TRBJ1-4, is DAGVTQSPTHLIKTRGQQVTLRCSPISGHKSVSWYQQVLGQGPQFIFQYYEKEERGRGNFPDRFSARQFPNYSSELNVNALLLGDSALYLCASSSLTGGFEKLFFGSGTQLSVL.

This CDR3 is CASRRTSGTNTGELFF. The CDR3 nucleotides are TGTGCCAGTAGGAGGACTAGCGGGACGAACACCGGGGAGCTGTTTTTT. This chain connects TRBV19 to TRBJ2-2; 12 bases are a match to TRBD2. V shed 6 bases, J shed 0 bases, and the junction held 2 bases outside the gene matches. Germline CDR1 LNHDA, CDR2 SQIVND (reference sequence). This CDR3 is 16 amino acids long.

The chain couples TRBV11-3 to TRBJ2-3; 10 nucleotides match TRBD2. With V trimmed by 3 bases and J by 3 bases, 6 bases remained unmatched. Per germline, CDR1 SGHNT and CDR2 YENEEA. CDR3 length: 16 amino acids. Here the CDR3 DNA reads TGTGCCAGCAGCTTGGGACTAGCGCCAGGGACAGATACGCAGTATTTT. Its translation: CASSLGLAPGTDTQYF.

V usage is TRBV7-9 and J usage is TRBJ1-1; TRBD1 might be the D (5 bases). Trimming took 0 bases from V and 1 from J, leaving 9 bases between them. The CDR3 is made up of 15 amino acids. CDR1 is SEHNR, CDR2 FQNEAQ, per germline (reference sequence). CDR3 in DNA: TGTGCCAGCAGCTTAGCAGGCGGGGGGAACACTGAAGCTTTCTTT. This codes for CASSLAGGGNTEAFF.

The chain couples TRBV30 to TRBJ1-2; possibly TRBD1 for D (5 bases). This CDR3 region has 13 residues. The V end lost 3 bases, the J end lost 6 bases, and 14 bases lay between the germline ends. The germline V gene encodes CDR1 GTSNPN and CDR2 SVGIG (reference sequence). The CDR3 bases are TGTGCCTGGAGGCTCTCGGGGGGACATGGCTACACCTTC. It yields the protein CAWRLSGGHGYTF.

The J gene is TRBJ1-2, the V gene TRBV6-1; 11 nucleotides line up with TRBD1. Trimming took 2 bases from V and 4 from J; bases not matched to a gene: 9. The germline V gene has CDR1 MNHNS and CDR2 SASEGT. This CDR3 region has 17 residues. CDR3 region: CASSELVGQGVVYGYTF. As DNA, the CDR3 is TGTGCCAGCAGTGAACTCGTGGGACAGGGGGTAGTCTATGGCTACACCTTC.

This chain uses TRBV28 with TRBJ1-1, with D perhaps TRBD1 (5 bases). The V and J ends lost 7 bases and 1 base respectively, with 13 bases between them. The CDR3 length is 14 residues. CDR1 is MDHEN and CDR2 is SYDVKM in the germline V gene. CDR3 DNA sequence: TGTGCCAGCACCCGTAGACAGACGAACACTGAAGCTTTCTTT. Protein: CASTRRQTNTEAFF. The full variable domain, in which reference TRBV28 and TRBJ1-1 provide the parts outside the CDR3, is DVKVTQSSRYLVKRTGEKVFLECVQDMDHENMFWYRQDPGLGLRLIYFSYDVKMKEKGDIPEGYSVSREKKERFSLILESASTNQTSMYLCASTRRQTNTEAFFGQGTRLTVV.

The CDR3 coding sequence is TGTGCCTGGAGTGTACCCGGGGAGACGTATGGCTACACCTTC. It specifies CAWSVPGETYGYTF. The chain couples TRBV30 to TRBJ1-2, with unresolved D. V shed 0 bases and J shed 5 bases, with 13 bases lying between them. Germline assignment: CDR1 GTSNPN and CDR2 SVGIG (reference sequence). The CDR3 sequence is 14 residues long. Full variable domain (rest looked up from reference TRBV30 and TRBJ1-2): SQTIHQWPATLVQPVGSPLSLECTVEGTSNPNLYWYRQAAGRGLQLLFYSVGIGQISSEVPQNLSASRPQDRQFILSSKKLLLSDSGFYLCAWSVPGETYGYTFGSGTRLTVV.

This clone showed up just once. The V gene is TRBV6-5, the J gene TRBJ2-1; TRBD2 agrees at 8 bases. There are 15 residues in the CDR3. Germline CDR1 is MNHEY and CDR2 is SVGAGI. J lost 10 bases, V lost 0 bases, and 8 bases had no gene match. CDR3 bases: TGTGCCAGCAGTTACTCGGGGCCGCGCGGGGGGGAGCAGTTCTTC. The encoded protein is CASSYSGPRGGEQFF.

CDR3 bases: TGTGCCAGTAGTCCCGGGCTAGCGGGAGACTACCAAGAGACCCAGTACTTC. It encodes CASSPGLAGDYQETQYF. This sequence joins TRBV19 and TRBJ2-5, with TRBD2 matching over 10 bases. This CDR3 contains 17 residues. Germline V lookup: CDR1 LNHDA, CDR2 SQIVND (reference sequence). V lost 5 bases, J lost 0 bases, and 9 bases stayed unmatched.

J is TRBJ1-2 and V is TRBV19, with a possible D match to TRBD1 (5 bases). The V gene lost 0 bases and the J gene lost 3 bases, with 17 bases spanning the gap. The CDR3 loop spans 17 amino acids. The germline gives CDR1 LNHDA, CDR2 SQIVND (reference sequence). CDR3 DNA sequence: TGTGCCAGTAGTATAGATGGGAACAGGAGATCCTACTATGGCTACACCTTC. It encodes CASSIDGNRRSYYGYTF.